A single T cell receptor (beta chain) is shown here with its context. The sample is drawn from a study of cytomegalovirus exposure and HLA in healthy donors. 60 Vbeta and 13 Jbeta primers were used in PCR. TCRdb keeps only in-frame clones here, not all; method: immunoSEQ multiplex PCR. This sample yields under 150,000 clones, of which around 81% are seen a single time; 2% to 3% belongs to the top ten. V lost 2 bases and J lost 6, with 8 bases in between. This CDR3 has 13 amino acids. This chain connects TRBV23-1 to TRBJ1-5; tentatively, D is TRBD1 (5 bases). TRBV23-1 counts as an open reading frame of uncertain function. Sequencing input: PBMCs. This sequence was found in a man over 45 in good health and CMV-seronegative. The CDR3 is CASSQTGGQPQHF. The DNA for the CDR3 is TGCGCCAGCAGTCAAACGGGGGGTCAGCCCCAGCATTTT.